These 17 T cell receptor beta chains were sequenced from one sample in a study of response to subunit inactivated influenza vaccine listed by TCRdb under 2018. Library creation used RT-PCR. Sequencer: Illumina HiSeq 2500. Through fastp at Q25 and MiXCR, TCRdb rebuilt clones from the public reads, retaining in-frame beta chains. Each CDR3 protein gets just one entry, which takes the most common genes and DNA from the rows behind it. For this sample there are approximately 520,000 distinct CDR3 sequences; approximately 17% appear just once. The ten largest account for less than 4% of the sample. The sequencing used CD4+ T cells sorted from PBMCs, collected around 2 years after vaccination. The receptors were gathered from a man in his fifties or sixties who received an inactivated influenza vaccine. Donor details come from another sample of the same person, matched by shared clones.

With respect to this clonotype: The junction departs from the called germline gene at one end, perhaps through a read error. The J gene is TRBJ2-1, the V gene TRBV6-2 or TRBV6-3; TRBD2 matches at 8 bases. Germline lookup yields CDR1 MNHEY and CDR2 SVGEGT. The length of the CDR3 is 12 residues. For the CDR3, the DNA is TGTGCCAGCAGTTACTCCGGGACTAGACTGGTCTTC. Translated, it gives CASSYSGTRLVF.

This chain links TRBV7-6 with TRBJ2-7; 11 bases are shared with TRBD2. Germline V gives CDR1 SGHVS, CDR2 FNYEAQ. The CDR3 is made up of 19 amino acids. V shed 2 bases and J 2 bases; nucleotides not matched to a gene: 14. The DNA for the CDR3 is TGTGCCAGCAGCTTAAGGGCTAGCGGGGGGAAAGGGAGTACCTACGAGCAGTACTTC. This translates into CASSLRASGGKGSTYEQYF.

The chain combines TRBV6-5 with TRBJ1-5; the match to TRBD1 covers 8 bases. The CDR3 runs 15 residues. Trimming cost V 4 bases and J 1 base; bases outside gene matches: 3. The germline CDR1 and CDR2 sequences are MNHEY and SVGAGI. CDR3 in DNA: TGTGCCAGCAGTTCCCGACAGGGGAGCAATCAGCCCCAGCATTTT. It specifies CASSSRQGSNQPQHF.

This clonotype has only a few counts. This chain uses TRBV19 with TRBJ2-1, with a tentative D call TRBD2 (5 bases). The ends were cut back, 1 base at V and 8 bases at J, with 18 bases in the middle. Germline V lookup: CDR1 LNHDA, CDR2 SQIVND (reference sequence). There are 16 residues in the CDR3. CDR3 loop: CASSIGSASWRDEQFF. Here the CDR3 DNA reads TGTGCCAGTAGTATAGGTTCGGCTAGCTGGCGCGATGAGCAGTTCTTC.

This clonotype was seen only a few times. V is TRBV14 and J is TRBJ1-6; 8 bases are a match to TRBD1. The V segment lost 6 bases and the J segment 6 bases; nucleotides outside the gene matches: 7. The CDR3 covers 15 residues. Germline loops: CDR1 SGHDN, CDR2 FVKESK. This CDR3 is CASRLGTGLNSPLHF. CDR3 sequence (DNA): TGTGCCAGCAGACTAGGGACAGGACTTAATTCACCCCTCCACTTT.

This clonotype was found many times. This chain joins TRBV11-3 and TRBJ2-4; 8 positions match TRBD1. J was trimmed by 5 bases and V by 5 bases; bases with no gene match: 11. Germline V gene sequence: CDR1 SGHNT, CDR2 YENEEA. There are 16 residues in the CDR3. The CDR3 sequence is CASSRATGQGQNIQYF. In nucleotides, the CDR3 is TGTGCCAGCAGCCGGGCTACTGGACAGGGCCAAAACATTCAGTACTTC.

J is TRBJ2-2 and V is TRBV6-2 or TRBV6-3; the D gene is possibly TRBD1 (5 bases). This CDR3 comprises 16 residues. The germline V gene has CDR1 MNHEY and CDR2 SVGEGT. The germline V and J ends were trimmed by 6 bases and 6 bases, with 20 bases remaining between them. In nucleotides, the CDR3 is TGTGCCAGCAGCTACATCAGGCGGCAGGGTCCCGGGGAGCTGTTTTTT. This sequence encodes CASSYIRRQGPGELFF.

This chain links TRBV24-1 with TRBJ2-2; D remains unclear. The length of the CDR3 is 13 residues. Trimming took 6 bases from V and 4 from J, leaving 8 bases between them. Germline CDR1 is KGHDR and CDR2 is SFDVKD. This chain's CDR3 is CATSRSSTGELFF. The DNA for the CDR3 is TGTGCCACCAGTCGGAGTAGCACCGGGGAGCTGTTTTTT.

This clonotype was observed a few times. The V call is TRBV20-1, the J call TRBJ1-3; D ambiguous. This CDR3 is 14 amino acids long. Per the germline V gene, CDR1 is DFQATT and CDR2 is SNEGSKA (reference sequence). The V and J ends lost 2 bases and 0 bases respectively, with 8 bases between them. This CDR3 is CSARLGSSGNTIYF. In DNA form, the CDR3 reads TGCAGTGCTAGACTGGGAAGCTCTGGAAACACCATATATTTT.

This clonotype has only a few counts. The CDR3 sequence is CASSRRIDRVHEQFF. The CDR3 DNA sequence: TGCGCCAGCAGTAGGAGGATTGACAGGGTTCATGAGCAGTTCTTC. The chain has TRBV5-1 and TRBJ2-1; TRBD1 aligns across 7 bases. The V segment lost 5 bases and the J segment 8 bases; nucleotides outside the gene matches: 13. Per the germline V gene, CDR1 is SGHRS and CDR2 is YFSETQ. The CDR3 consists of 15 residues.

This clonotype was seen more than once but under ten times. The chain carries TRBV2 and TRBJ2-1; 7 bases are shared with TRBD2. J lost 5 bases, V lost 6 bases, and 16 bases had no gene match. Germline CDR1 reads SNHLY; CDR2 reads FYNNEI. The CDR3 sequence is 17 residues long. The CDR3 DNA is TGTGCCAGCAGGGCTCCTACTAGCGTAGGTCACAACAATGAGCAGTTCTTC. Residues: CASRAPTSVGHNNEQFF. Combining the CDR3 with reference TRBV2 and TRBJ2-1 gives the whole variable domain EPEVTQTPSHQVTQMGQEVILRCVPISNHLYFYWYRQILGQKVEFLVSFYNNEISEKSEIFDDQFSVERPDGSNFTLKIRSTKLEDSAMYFCASRAPTSVGHNNEQFFGPGTRLTVL.

This clonotype showed up many times. The V and J genes are TRBV7-2 and TRBJ2-2, with unresolved D. Germline V gives CDR1 SGHTA, CDR2 FQGNSA. This CDR3 spans 14 amino acids. The V end was cut by 4 bases, the J end by 4 bases, with 10 bases between. CDR3 nucleotides: TGTGCCAGCAGCTCCCCGGTCCTCACCGGGGAGCTGTTTTTT. Protein product: CASSSPVLTGELFF. Looking up the rest from reference TRBV7-2 and TRBJ2-2 gives the full variable domain: GAGVSQSPSNKVTEKGKDVELRCDPISGHTALYWYRQSLGQGLEFLIYFQGNSAPDKSGLPSDRFSAERTGGSVSTLTIQRTQQEDSAVYLCASSSPVLTGELFFGEGSRLTVL.

In this sample, this clonotype turned up many times. The chain is built from TRBV20-1 and TRBJ2-1, with 8 bases fitting TRBD2. J gave up 7 bases and V 0 bases, and 11 bases lay outside the gene matches. This CDR3 comprises 16 residues. The germline V gene encodes CDR1 DFQATT and CDR2 SNEGSKA (reference sequence). CDR3 protein: CSARDRGLEKANEQFF. CDR3 nucleotide sequence: TGCAGTGCTAGAGATCGGGGACTAGAAAAAGCGAATGAGCAGTTCTTC.

This clonotype has only a few counts. The genes are TRBV4-3 and TRBJ2-1; 9 nucleotides align to TRBD2. The CDR3 consists of 13 residues. After removal of 2 bases from V and 15 bases from J, the junction contained 8 bases not matched to a gene. Germline CDR1 and CDR2: LGHNA and YSLEER. In DNA form, the CDR3 reads TGCGCCAGCAGCCAACGAGGCGGGAGGGACGTGTTCTTC. This encodes CASSQRGGRDVFF.

This clonotype was picked up a small number of times. The chain links TRBV3-1 to TRBJ1-1; no clear D. Germline V lookup: CDR1 LGHDT, CDR2 YNNKEL (reference sequence). The V gene lost 5 bases and the J gene lost 10 bases, with 11 bases spanning the gap. The CDR3 is 11 amino acids. The CDR3 spells CASSSTFGAFF. The DNA for the CDR3 is TGTGCCAGCAGCTCGACATTTGGAGCTTTCTTT.

This clonotype was found many times. The chain employs TRBV28 and TRBJ2-3; 9 nucleotides line up with TRBD2. This CDR3 spans 15 amino acids. Germline CDR1 MDHEN, CDR2 SYDVKM. J gave up 4 bases and V 5 bases, and 7 bases lay outside the gene matches. CDR3 in amino acids: CASSQAGGPPDTQYF. CDR3 DNA sequence: TGTGCCAGCAGTCAAGCGGGGGGCCCCCCAGATACGCAGTATTTT. The whole variable domain, remainder taken from reference TRBV28 and TRBJ2-3, is DVKVTQSSRYLVKRTGEKVFLECVQDMDHENMFWYRQDPGLGLRLIYFSYDVKMKEKGDIPEGYSVSREKKERFSLILESASTNQTSMYLCASSQAGGPPDTQYFGPGTRLTVL.

This clonotype was seen repeatedly, ten times or more. This chain connects TRBV4-3 to TRBJ2-1; TRBD2 matches 7 bases. The CDR3 is 17 residues long. Per germline, CDR1 LGHNA and CDR2 YSLEER. J was trimmed by 6 bases and V by 0 bases; bases with no gene match: 11. The CDR3 spells CASSQDSWTSRVNEQFF. The CDR3 DNA reads as TGCGCCAGCAGCCAAGATAGTTGGACTAGTCGCGTCAATGAGCAGTTCTTC.